The 8 T cell receptor beta chains reported below all come from one sample, sequenced in a study of T cells in Graves' hyperthyroidism and ophthalmopathy. RNA transcripts served as the template for amplifying TCR beta CDR3 regions. Carried out on the TCR CDR3, a first-round RT-PCR used the HTBI primer set. TCRdb redid the calling of the multiplex PCR reads with MiXCR, one entry per CDR3 protein. The sample lists 410,000 or so distinct CDR3 sequences, 14% to 15% occurring once. The sequenced material came from blood. The receptors stem from a man in his late teens or twenties with Graves' ophthalmopathy.

This rearrangement joins TRBV6-4 to TRBJ2-2, with unresolved D. The CDR3 has 14 amino acids. V was pared by 5 bases and J by 1 base, with 8 bases between. Per the germline V gene, CDR1 is MRHNA and CDR2 is SNTAGT. DNA of the CDR3: TGTGCCAGCAGTCCGGACGGGAACACCGGGGAGCTGTTTTTT. Amino acid sequence: CASSPDGNTGELFF.

This clonotype was observed a handful of times. The chain couples TRBV19 to TRBJ1-2; no definite D call. Germline CDR1 and CDR2: LNHDA and SQIVND (reference sequence). V lost 0 bases and J 2 bases, leaving 10 bases between the germline ends. This CDR3 has 15 residues. The CDR3 region has the DNA TGTGCCAGTAGTATAGATGACATGCAGAACTATGGCTACACCTTC. Its protein is CASSIDDMQNYGYTF.

The rearrangement links TRBV7-6 to TRBJ2-1, with TRBD1 matching over 9 bases. With 1 base clipped from V and 2 bases from J, the junction kept 3 bases outside the gene matches. Looked up from germline, CDR1 is SGHVS and CDR2 is FNYEAQ. This CDR3 is 16 amino acids long. The CDR3 nucleotides read TGTGCCAGCAGCTTAGACGGGACAGGGACCTACAATGAGCAGTTCTTC. Residues: CASSLDGTGTYNEQFF.

There are a few counts of this clonotype. This chain uses TRBV25-1 with TRBJ2-6, with TRBD1 matching 10 bases. CDR1 is MGHDK and CDR2 is SYGVNS in the germline V gene. The V gene end was trimmed by 6 bases and the J gene end by 1 base; junction bases not matched to a gene: 15. This CDR3 comprises 20 residues. The CDR3 DNA reads as TGTGCCAGCAGCGAGGGACAGGGACAGGGGTGGTTTTCTGGGGCCAACGTCCTGACTTTC. This codes for CASSEGQGQGWFSGANVLTF.

This clonotype was seen ten or more times. The chain carries TRBV18 and TRBJ1-4; 7 bases fit TRBD1. The CDR3 sequence is 14 residues long. Unmatched junction bases numbered 6, after V lost 3 bases and J lost 8 bases. CDR1 KGHSH and CDR2 LQKENI come from the germline V gene. The CDR3 nucleotides read TGTGCCAGCTCACCGTCGCAAGGGGGCGAAAAACTGTTTTTT. Protein product: CASSPSQGGEKLFF.

This clonotype appeared once. The chain employs TRBV7-2 and TRBJ2-4; tentative D call: TRBD2 (6 bases). Per germline, CDR1 SGHTA and CDR2 FQGNSA. V lost 6 bases and J 7 bases, leaving 19 bases between the germline ends. There are 15 residues in the CDR3. The CDR3 loop is CASSWGVGDLNIQYF. CDR3 coding DNA: TGTGCCAGCAGTTGGGGGGTAGGGGATTTGAACATTCAGTACTTC.

This clonotype has at least ten counts. The chain uses TRBV7-9 and TRBJ2-6; D gene ambiguous. Trimming took 5 bases from V and 0 from J, leaving 8 bases between them. CDR3 length: 15 amino acids. Germline lookup yields CDR1 SEHNR and CDR2 FQNEAQ (reference sequence). Written as DNA, the CDR3 is TGTGCCAGCAGCCCCGAGATCTCTGGGGCCAACGTCCTGACTTTC. Protein: CASSPEISGANVLTF.

This clonotype was detected ten times or more. The chain uses TRBV4-1 and TRBJ1-1; TRBD1 matches at 8 bases. The CDR3 contains 16 residues. J lost 0 bases, V lost 4 bases, and 7 bases had no gene match. From germline, CDR1 is MGHRA and CDR2 YSYEKL. DNA of the CDR3: TGCGCCAGCAGCCCTGCGACAGGGGTCTTGAACACTGAAGCTTTCTTT. This gives the protein CASSPATGVLNTEAFF.